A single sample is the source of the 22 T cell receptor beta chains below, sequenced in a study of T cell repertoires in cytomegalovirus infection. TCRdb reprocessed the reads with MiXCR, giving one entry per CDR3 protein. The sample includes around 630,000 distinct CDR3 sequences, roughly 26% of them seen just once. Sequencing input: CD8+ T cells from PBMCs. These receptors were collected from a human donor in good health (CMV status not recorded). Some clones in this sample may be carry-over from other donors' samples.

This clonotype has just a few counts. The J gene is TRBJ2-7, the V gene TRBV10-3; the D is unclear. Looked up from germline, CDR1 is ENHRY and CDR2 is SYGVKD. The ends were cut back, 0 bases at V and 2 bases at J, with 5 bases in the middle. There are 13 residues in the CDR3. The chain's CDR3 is CAISESGTYEQYV. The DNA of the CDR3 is TGTGCCATCAGTGAGTCGGGCACCTACGAGCAGTACGTC.

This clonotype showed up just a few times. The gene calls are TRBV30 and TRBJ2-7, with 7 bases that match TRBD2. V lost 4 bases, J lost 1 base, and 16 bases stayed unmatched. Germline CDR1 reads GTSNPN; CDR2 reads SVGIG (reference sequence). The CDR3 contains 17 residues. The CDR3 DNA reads TGTGCCTGGACGGAGGAGAGGTGTACGGGAGGATCCTACGAGCAGTACTTC. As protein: CAWTEERCTGGSYEQYF.

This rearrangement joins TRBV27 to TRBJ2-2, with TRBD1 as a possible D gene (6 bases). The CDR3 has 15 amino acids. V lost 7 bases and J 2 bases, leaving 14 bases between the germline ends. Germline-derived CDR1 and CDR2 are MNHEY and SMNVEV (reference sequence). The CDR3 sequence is CASTTGTRNTGELFF. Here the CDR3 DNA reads TGTGCCAGCACCACCGGGACAAGAAACACCGGGGAGCTGTTTTTT.

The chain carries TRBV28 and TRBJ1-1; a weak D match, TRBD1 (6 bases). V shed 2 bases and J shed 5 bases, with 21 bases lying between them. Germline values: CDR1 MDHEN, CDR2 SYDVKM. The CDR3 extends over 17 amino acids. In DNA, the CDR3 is TGTGCCAGCAGTTTAACCGCGGCAGGGGTTTCAGGTACTGAAGCTTTCTTT. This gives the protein CASSLTAAGVSGTEAFF.

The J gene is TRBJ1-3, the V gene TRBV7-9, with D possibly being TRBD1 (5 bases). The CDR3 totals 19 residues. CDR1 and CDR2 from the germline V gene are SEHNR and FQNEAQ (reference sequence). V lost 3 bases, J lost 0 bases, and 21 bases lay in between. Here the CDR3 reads CASSFLIGEEVYSGNTIYF. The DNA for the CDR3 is TGTGCCAGCAGCTTTTTAATAGGGGAGGAGGTCTACTCTGGAAACACCATATATTTT.

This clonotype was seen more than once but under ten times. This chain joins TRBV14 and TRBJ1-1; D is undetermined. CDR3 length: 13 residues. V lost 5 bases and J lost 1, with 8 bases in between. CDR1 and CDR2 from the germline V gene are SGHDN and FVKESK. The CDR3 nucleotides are TGTGCCAGCAGCTATACGAAGAACACTGAAGCTTTCTTT. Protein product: CASSYTKNTEAFF.

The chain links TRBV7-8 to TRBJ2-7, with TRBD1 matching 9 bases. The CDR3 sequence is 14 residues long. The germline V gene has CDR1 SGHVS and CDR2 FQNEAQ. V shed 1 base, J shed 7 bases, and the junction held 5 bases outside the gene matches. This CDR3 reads CASSLGTGVREQYF. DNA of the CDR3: TGTGCCAGCAGCTTAGGGACAGGGGTGAGGGAGCAGTACTTC.

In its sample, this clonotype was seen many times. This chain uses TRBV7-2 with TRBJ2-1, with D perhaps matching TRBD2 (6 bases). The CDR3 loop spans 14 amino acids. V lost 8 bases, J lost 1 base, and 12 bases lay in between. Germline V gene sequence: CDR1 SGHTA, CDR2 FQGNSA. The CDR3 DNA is TGTGCCAGCCACAGGAGGGGATCCTACAATGAGCAGTTCTTC. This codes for CASHRRGSYNEQFF.

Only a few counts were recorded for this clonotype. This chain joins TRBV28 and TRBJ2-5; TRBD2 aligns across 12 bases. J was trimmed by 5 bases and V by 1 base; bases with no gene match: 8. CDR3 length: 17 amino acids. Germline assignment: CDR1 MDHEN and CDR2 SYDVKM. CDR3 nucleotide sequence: TGTGCCAGCAGTTTATCGTCTAGCGGGGGGGACTGGGAGACCCAGTACTTC. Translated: CASSLSSSGGDWETQYF. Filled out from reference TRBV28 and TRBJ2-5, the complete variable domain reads DVKVTQSSRYLVKRTGEKVFLECVQDMDHENMFWYRQDPGLGLRLIYFSYDVKMKEKGDIPEGYSVSREKKERFSLILESASTNQTSMYLCASSLSSSGGDWETQYFGPGTRLLVL.

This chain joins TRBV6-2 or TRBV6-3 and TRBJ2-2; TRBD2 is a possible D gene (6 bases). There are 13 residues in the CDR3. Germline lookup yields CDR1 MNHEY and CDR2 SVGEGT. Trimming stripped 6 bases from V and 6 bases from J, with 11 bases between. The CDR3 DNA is TGTGCCAGCAGCACGGGGGACCCCGGGGAGCTGTTTTTT. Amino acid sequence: CASSTGDPGELFF.

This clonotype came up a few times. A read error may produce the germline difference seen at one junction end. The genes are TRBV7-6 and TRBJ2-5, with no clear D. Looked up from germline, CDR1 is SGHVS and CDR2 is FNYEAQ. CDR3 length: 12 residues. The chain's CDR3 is CTSSEMQETQYF. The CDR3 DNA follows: TGTACCAGCAGTGAGATGCAAGAGACCCAGTACTTC.

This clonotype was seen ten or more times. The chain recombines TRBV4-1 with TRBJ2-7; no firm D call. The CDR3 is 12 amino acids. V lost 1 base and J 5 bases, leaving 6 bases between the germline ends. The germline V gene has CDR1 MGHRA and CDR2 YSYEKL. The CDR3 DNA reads TGCGCCAGCAGCCAAGGACTCGACGAGCAGTACTTC. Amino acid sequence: CASSQGLDEQYF.

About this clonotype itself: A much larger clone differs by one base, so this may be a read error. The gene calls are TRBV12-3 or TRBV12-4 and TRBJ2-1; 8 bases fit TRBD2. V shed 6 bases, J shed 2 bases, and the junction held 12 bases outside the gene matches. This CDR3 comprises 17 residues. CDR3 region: CASRLPAGGYPYNEQFF. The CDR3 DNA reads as TGTGCCAGCAGGTTACCGGCGGGGGGCTATCCCTACAATGAGCAGTTCTTC.

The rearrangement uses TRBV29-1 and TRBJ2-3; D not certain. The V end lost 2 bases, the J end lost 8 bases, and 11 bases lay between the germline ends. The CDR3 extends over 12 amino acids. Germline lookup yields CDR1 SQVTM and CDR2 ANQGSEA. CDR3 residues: CSVEREALTQYF. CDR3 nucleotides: TGCAGCGTTGAACGCGAGGCCCTTACGCAGTATTTT.

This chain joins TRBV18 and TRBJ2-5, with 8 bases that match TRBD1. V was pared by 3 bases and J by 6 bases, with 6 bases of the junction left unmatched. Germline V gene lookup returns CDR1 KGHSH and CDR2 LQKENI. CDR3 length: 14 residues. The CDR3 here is CASSPRTGLKTQYF. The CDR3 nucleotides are TGTGCCAGCTCACCTCGGACAGGGTTAAAGACCCAGTACTTC.

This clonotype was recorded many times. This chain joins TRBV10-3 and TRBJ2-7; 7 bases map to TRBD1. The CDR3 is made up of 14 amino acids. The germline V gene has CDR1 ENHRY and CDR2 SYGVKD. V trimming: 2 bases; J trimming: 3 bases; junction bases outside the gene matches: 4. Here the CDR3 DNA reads TGTGCCATCAGTGAGGGACAGGACCTCTACGAGCAGTACGTC. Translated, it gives CAISEGQDLYEQYV.

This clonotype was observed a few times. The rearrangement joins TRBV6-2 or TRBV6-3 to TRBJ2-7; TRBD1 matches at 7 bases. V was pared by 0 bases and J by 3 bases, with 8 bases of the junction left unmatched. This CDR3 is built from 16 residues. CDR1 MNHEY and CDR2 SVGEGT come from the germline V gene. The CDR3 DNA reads TGTGCCAGCAGTTACTCCCGAAGAACAGGGGACTACGAGCAGTACGTC. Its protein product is CASSYSRRTGDYEQYV.

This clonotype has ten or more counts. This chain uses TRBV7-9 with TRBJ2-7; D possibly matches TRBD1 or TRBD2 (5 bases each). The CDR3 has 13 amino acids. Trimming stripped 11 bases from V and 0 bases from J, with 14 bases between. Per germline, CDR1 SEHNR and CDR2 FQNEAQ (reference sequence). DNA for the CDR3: TGTGCCTTCGGGGTGGGGGACTCCTACGAGCAGTACTTC. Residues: CAFGVGDSYEQYF.

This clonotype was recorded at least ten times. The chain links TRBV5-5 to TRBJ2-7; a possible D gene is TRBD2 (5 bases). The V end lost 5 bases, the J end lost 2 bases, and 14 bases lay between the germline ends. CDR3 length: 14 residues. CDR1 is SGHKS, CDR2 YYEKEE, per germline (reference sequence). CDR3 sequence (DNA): TGTGCCAGCAGTTTTGCGGGTCCCACCTACGAGCAGTACGTC. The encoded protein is CASSFAGPTYEQYV.

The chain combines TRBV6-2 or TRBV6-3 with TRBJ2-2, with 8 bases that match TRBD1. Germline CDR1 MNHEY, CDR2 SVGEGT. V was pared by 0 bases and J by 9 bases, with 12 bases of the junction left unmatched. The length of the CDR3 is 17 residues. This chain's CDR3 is CASSYSWTMQGAWELFF. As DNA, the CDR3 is TGTGCCAGCAGTTACTCTTGGACGATGCAGGGGGCCTGGGAGCTGTTTTTT.

The CDR3 coding sequence is TGTGCCAGCAGCTTCAAACAGGGAGGATCGAACACCGGGGAGCTGTTTTTT. Translating gives CASSFKQGGSNTGELFF. J is TRBJ2-2 and V is TRBV5-6; either TRBD1 or TRBD2 may fit D (6 bases each). Trimming left V 2 bases short and J 0 bases short, with 14 bases between. Per the germline V gene, CDR1 is SGHDT and CDR2 is YYEEEE. There are 17 residues in the CDR3. The entire variable domain, with the rest obtained from reference TRBV5-6 and TRBJ2-2, is as follows: DAGVTQSPTHLIKTRGQQVTLRCSPKSGHDTVSWYQQALGQGPQFIFQYYEEEERQRGNFPDRFSGHQFPNYSSELNVNALLLGDSALYLCASSFKQGGSNTGELFFGEGSRLTVL.

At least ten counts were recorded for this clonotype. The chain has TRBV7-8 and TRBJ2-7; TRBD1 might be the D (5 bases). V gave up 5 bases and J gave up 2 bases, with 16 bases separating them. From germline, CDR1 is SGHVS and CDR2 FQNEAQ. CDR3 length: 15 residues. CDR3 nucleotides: TGTGCCAGCAGCGTAGGGGCCCAGGGAACCTACGAGCAGTACTTC. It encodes CASSVGAQGTYEQYF.